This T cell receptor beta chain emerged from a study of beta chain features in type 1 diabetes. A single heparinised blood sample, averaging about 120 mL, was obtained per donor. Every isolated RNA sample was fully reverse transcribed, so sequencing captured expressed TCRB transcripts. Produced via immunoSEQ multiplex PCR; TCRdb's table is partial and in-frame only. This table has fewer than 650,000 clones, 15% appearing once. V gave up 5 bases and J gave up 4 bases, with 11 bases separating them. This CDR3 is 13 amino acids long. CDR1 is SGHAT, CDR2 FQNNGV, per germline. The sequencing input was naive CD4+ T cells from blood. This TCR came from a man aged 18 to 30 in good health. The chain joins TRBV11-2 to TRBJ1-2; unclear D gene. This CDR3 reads CASSLGRSYGYTF. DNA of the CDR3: TGTGCCAGCAGCCTAGGACGGAGCTATGGCTACACCTTC.